Shown below are 25 T cell receptor beta chains from a single sample sequenced in a study of cytomegalovirus exposure and HLA in healthy donors. Both 60 Vbeta primers and 13 Jbeta primers went into the PCR. Repertoires were generated with immunoSEQ multiplex PCR, while TCRdb's copy carries only in-frame clones and drops some. Of some 110,000 clones listed, more than 75% are singletons. Input material: PBMCs. The receptors shown here come from an older woman in good health and CMV-seropositive.

V gene TRBV5-1 combines with J gene TRBJ1-2; 12 nucleotides line up with TRBD1. This CDR3 is 16 amino acids long. With V trimmed by 5 bases and J by 6 bases, 11 bases remained unmatched. From germline, CDR1 is SGHRS and CDR2 YFSETQ. CDR3 DNA sequence: TGCGCCAGCAGAACCGGGACAGGGGGCTTCCGGGATGGCTACACCTTC. Protein: CASRTGTGGFRDGYTF.

A few counts support this clone. CDR3 sequence: CASSNPDRDGYTF. The CDR3 DNA reads TGTGCCAGCAGCAATCCGGACAGGGATGGCTACACCTTC. The chain joins TRBV21-1 to TRBJ1-2; the table's D call, TRBD1, was not checked against the DNA. TRBV21-1 is labeled a pseudogene. The length of the CDR3 is 13 residues.

The V and J genes are TRBV6-6 and TRBJ1-1; perhaps TRBD1 as D (6 bases). The CDR3 has 15 amino acids. V was clipped by 5 bases and J by 0 bases, with 13 bases between them. CDR1 and CDR2 from the germline V gene are MNHNY and SVGAGI (reference sequence). The CDR3 here is CASSQTGIMNTEAFF. As DNA, the CDR3 is TGTGCCAGCAGTCAAACAGGGATAATGAACACTGAAGCTTTCTTT.

A single count supports this clone. The rearrangement joins TRBV11-2 to TRBJ2-3; 9 positions match TRBD1. V shed 5 bases and J 0 bases; nucleotides not matched to a gene: 6. This CDR3 has 16 amino acids. Germline values: CDR1 SGHAT, CDR2 FQNNGV. As DNA, the CDR3 is TGTGCCAGCAGCAGAAGGACAGGGGCTAGCACAGATACGCAGTATTTT. Protein: CASSRRTGASTDTQYF.

This clone was found a few times. The rearrangement uses TRBV6-5 and TRBJ1-1, with D perhaps matching TRBD1 (5 bases). The CDR3 is 13 amino acids. Germline V gene data show CDR1 as MNHEY and CDR2 as SVGAGI. Trimming removed 11 bases at V and 4 bases at J, with 17 bases between. The CDR3 protein is CAARRGLSTEAFF. CDR3 nucleotide sequence: TGTGCCGCCCGTAGGGGTCTGAGCACTGAAGCTTTCTTT.

This chain uses TRBV23-1 with TRBJ2-5; TRBD1 matches 8 bases. TRBV23-1 is recorded as an ORF, its role being uncertain. The CDR3 runs 16 residues. V shed 8 bases and J 3 bases; nucleotides not matched to a gene: 14. CDR3 sequence: CASLTTPPGQEETQYF. The CDR3 DNA reads as TGCGCCAGCCTCACGACTCCTCCGGGACAGGAAGAGACCCAGTACTTC.

The gene calls are TRBV5-4 and TRBJ1-4; TRBD1 matches at 8 bases. The CDR3 has 14 residues. V lost 3 bases, J lost 8 bases, and 6 bases stayed unmatched. Germline V gene lookup returns CDR1 SGHNT and CDR2 YYREEE (reference sequence). The CDR3: CASSSDRASEKLFF. Here the CDR3 DNA reads TGTGCCAGCAGCTCGGACAGGGCTTCGGAAAAACTGTTTTTT.

The gene calls are TRBV11-2 and TRBJ2-1; 13 bases match TRBD2. Trimming at V came to 3 bases and at J to 9 bases, leaving 11 bases not matched to a gene. The V gene's germline CDR1 is SGHAT and CDR2 FQNNGV. The CDR3 runs to 17 residues. The CDR3 DNA reads TGTGCCAGCAGCTTCGGCAGGGAACTAGCGGGGGGGTCTGAGCAGTTCTTC. Translating it yields CASSFGRELAGGSEQFF.

The chain carries TRBV2 and TRBJ2-1, with TRBD1 matching over 12 bases. The junction had 5 bases not matched to a gene; V was cut back by 6 bases and J by 5 bases. The CDR3 totals 15 residues. CDR1 and CDR2 (germline): SNHLY, FYNNEI. The CDR3 loop reads CASRTGQGANNEQFF. CDR3 nucleotide sequence: TGTGCCAGCAGGACGGGACAGGGGGCTAACAATGAGCAGTTCTTC.

The J gene is TRBJ1-6, the V gene TRBV7-2, with D possibly being TRBD1 (5 bases). This CDR3 contains 18 residues. Germline-derived CDR1 and CDR2 are SGHTA and FQGNSA. V lost 3 bases, J lost 0 bases, and 15 bases lay in between. CDR3 sequence: CASSLERQSSSYNSPLHF. Written as DNA, the CDR3 is TGTGCCAGCAGCTTGGAGAGACAGTCCAGCTCCTATAATTCACCCCTCCACTTT.

The rearrangement uses TRBV30 and TRBJ1-2, with no clear D. Trimming cost V 0 bases and J 7 bases, with 12 bases left between them. Germline-derived CDR1 and CDR2 are GTSNPN and SVGIG (reference sequence). CDR3 length: 13 residues. The CDR3 protein is CAWSVRGVIGYTF. The CDR3, as DNA: TGTGCCTGGAGTGTACGGGGAGTGATTGGCTACACCTTC. The variable domain in full, completed from reference TRBV30 and TRBJ1-2, reads SQTIHQWPATLVQPVGSPLSLECTVEGTSNPNLYWYRQAAGRGLQLLFYSVGIGQISSEVPQNLSASRPQDRQFILSSKKLLLSDSGFYLCAWSVRGVIGYTFGSGTRLTVV.

The chain combines TRBV5-4 with TRBJ2-1; the D gene is possibly TRBD2 (6 bases). The germline V and J ends were trimmed by 4 bases and 0 bases, with 14 bases remaining between them. Germline assignment: CDR1 SGHNT and CDR2 YYREEE (reference sequence). There are 16 residues in the CDR3. The CDR3 here is CASSGTPTSSYNEQFF. In DNA form, the CDR3 reads TGTGCCAGCAGCGGGACTCCCACGAGCTCCTACAATGAGCAGTTCTTC.

J is TRBJ1-1 and V is TRBV4-3, with a weak D call TRBD1 (6 bases). This CDR3 contains 15 residues. Looked up from germline, CDR1 is LGHNA and CDR2 is YSLEER. The V end was cut by 0 bases, the J end by 4 bases, with 12 bases between. The CDR3 DNA is TGCGCCAGCAGCCAAGATTGGGGGGGCGGCACTGAAGCTTTCTTT. This sequence encodes CASSQDWGGGTEAFF.

This clone was seen only once. This chain joins TRBV4-2 and TRBJ2-3, with a possible D match to TRBD2 (5 bases). The V end was cut by 4 bases, the J end by 2 bases, with 16 bases between. CDR3 size: 16 residues. From germline, CDR1 is LGHNA and CDR2 YNFKEQ. Here the CDR3 DNA reads TGTGCCAGCAGCCCCTTCAAGTTGGGAGACACAGATACGCAGTATTTT. Protein product: CASSPFKLGDTDTQYF.

This clone was seen only once. The rearrangement links TRBV6-6 to TRBJ1-4, with a possible D match to TRBD1 (5 bases). CDR1 and CDR2 from the germline V gene are MNHNY and SVGAGI (reference sequence). V was pared by 6 bases and J by 0 bases, with 11 bases between. The CDR3 covers 15 residues. As DNA, the CDR3 is TGTGCCAGCAGCCCCAGGGATGCAACTAATGAAAAACTGTTTTTT. Protein product: CASSPRDATNEKLFF.

The V call is TRBV18, the J call TRBJ1-4; 9 bases are a match to TRBD1. Losses at the gene ends were 3 bases for V and 3 bases for J; bases not matched to a gene: 14. CDR1 and CDR2 from the germline V gene are KGHSH and LQKENI. The CDR3 sequence is 19 residues long. Here the CDR3 DNA reads TGTGCCAGCTCACCGTTGAGATCCGGGACAGGGCCGGCTAATGAAAAACTGTTTTTT. It codes for CASSPLRSGTGPANEKLFF.

This chain links TRBV28 with TRBJ2-7; D is perhaps TRBD1 (6 bases). The germline V and J ends were trimmed by 11 bases and 4 bases, with 18 bases remaining between them. The germline V gene encodes CDR1 MDHEN and CDR2 SYDVKM. This CDR3 spans 13 amino acids. CDR3 sequence: CASIRLGGYEQYF. The CDR3 DNA reads TGTGCCTCGATCCGGCTAGGGGGTTACGAGCAGTACTTC. The complete variable domain, with remaining parts taken from reference TRBV28 and TRBJ2-7, reads DVKVTQSSRYLVKRTGEKVFLECVQDMDHENMFWYRQDPGLGLRLIYFSYDVKMKEKGDIPEGYSVSREKKERFSLILESASTNQTSMYLCASIRLGGYEQYFGPGTRLTVT.

V and J are TRBV7-2 and TRBJ1-2; 9 nucleotides align to TRBD1. CDR1 and CDR2 from the germline V gene are SGHTA and FQGNSA. Trimming at V came to 1 base and at J to 6 bases, leaving 9 bases not matched to a gene. The CDR3 is 16 amino acids. The CDR3: CASSLDPGQGRDGYTF. The CDR3 DNA reads TGTGCCAGCAGCTTAGATCCGGGACAGGGACGCGATGGCTACACCTTC.

This clone appeared a single time. The genes are TRBV6-5 and TRBJ2-7; possibly TRBD1 for D (7 bases). Germline loops: CDR1 MNHEY, CDR2 SVGAGI. The length of the CDR3 is 15 residues. Trimming shortened V by 6 bases and J by 2 bases, and 17 bases separated the two germline ends. The CDR3 region is CASSQKTGRTYEQYF. DNA for the CDR3: TGTGCCAGCAGCCAAAAGACAGGGAGGACCTACGAGCAGTACTTC.

The V and J genes are TRBV2 and TRBJ2-7; no firm D call. Germline V gene data show CDR1 as SNHLY and CDR2 as FYNNEI. CDR3 length: 12 residues. V shed 4 bases and J shed 2 bases, with 6 bases lying between them. The CDR3 loop is CASSVTAYEQYF. The CDR3 DNA sequence: TGTGCCAGCAGTGTAACAGCCTACGAGCAGTACTTC.

The V and J genes are TRBV7-2 and TRBJ2-7; tentatively, D is TRBD1 (6 bases). Germline CDR1 reads SGHTA; CDR2 reads FQGNSA. The V end lost 5 bases, the J end lost 2 bases, and 13 bases lay between the germline ends. This CDR3 is built from 14 residues. In DNA, the CDR3 is TGTGCCAGCAGCCCTGACAGGTTGACCTACGAGCAGTACTTC. It specifies CASSPDRLTYEQYF. Full variable domain (remainder filled in from reference TRBV7-2 and TRBJ2-7): GAGVSQSPSNKVTEKGKDVELRCDPISGHTALYWYRQSLGQGLEFLIYFQGNSAPDKSGLPSDRFSAERTGGSVSTLTIQRTQQEDSAVYLCASSPDRLTYEQYFGPGTRLTVT.

The table lists this clone with a few counts. The chain recombines TRBV11-2 with TRBJ2-7; the D gene is possibly TRBD1 (7 bases). The germline V gene encodes CDR1 SGHAT and CDR2 FQNNGV. Trimming took off 2 bases at V and 4 bases at J, with 24 bases between the two ends. There are 18 residues in the CDR3. CDR3 in DNA: TGTGCCAGCAGCTTATTGCAGGGGGGCGCATACGTCGGGTACGAGCAGTACTTC. Protein: CASSLLQGGAYVGYEQYF.

The chain uses TRBV6-5 and TRBJ2-2; a possible D gene is TRBD2 (7 bases). V was pared by 4 bases and J by 7 bases, with 16 bases between. Germline lookup yields CDR1 MNHEY and CDR2 SVGAGI. This CDR3 has 15 residues. The CDR3 DNA sequence: TGTGCCAGCAGTTTAGAGGGGGGGCCCGGCGGGGAGCTGTTTTTT. Its translation is CASSLEGGPGGELFF.

This chain links TRBV4-3 with TRBJ2-7; the D gene is possibly TRBD2 (8 bases). With 4 bases removed from V and 9 bases from J, the gap between germline ends came to 19 bases. The CDR3 has 14 residues. Germline lookup yields CDR1 LGHNA and CDR2 YSLEER. This CDR3 reads CASSRSGTAEGQYF. The DNA of the CDR3 is TGCGCCAGCAGCCGTAGCGGGACAGCCGAGGGGCAGTACTTC.

The CDR3 sequence: CASSTRGATEAFF. CDR3 DNA: TGTGCCAGCAGCACCAGGGGGGCCACTGAAGCTTTCTTT. The chain carries TRBV5-4 and TRBJ1-1, with 7 bases identical to TRBD1. Looked up from germline, CDR1 is SGHNT and CDR2 is YYREEE (reference sequence). V lost 4 bases and J lost 4; bases outside the gene matches: 4. The CDR3 sequence is 13 residues long.